A single sample gave rise to the 5 T cell receptor beta chains below, sequenced in a study of beta chain features in type 1 diabetes. As every portion of the isolated RNA was reverse transcribed, the sequencing read expressed TCRB transcripts. Sequencing used immunoSEQ multiplex PCR; TCRdb keeps in-frame clones, though not all of them. The sample contains hundreds of thousands of clones, about 15% of which appear only once. The sequencing sample was made of central memory CD4+ T cells from blood. Source of these receptors: a man aged 30-40 years in good health.

This clone was seen once. This chain joins TRBV9 and TRBJ1-1, with 7 bases matching TRBD1. CDR3 length: 12 amino acids. Germline loops: CDR1 SGDLS, CDR2 YYNGEE. Losses at the gene ends were 3 bases for V and 8 bases for J; bases not matched to a gene: 4. In DNA form, the CDR3 reads TGTGCCAGCAGCGGGGACAGTACCGAAGCTTTCTTT. This gives the protein CASSGDSTEAFF. The entire variable domain, with the rest obtained from reference TRBV9 and TRBJ1-1, is as follows: DSGVTQTPKHLITATGQRVTLRCSPRSGDLSVYWYQQSLDQGLQFLIQYYNGEERAKGNILERFSAQQFPDLHSELNLSSLELGDSALYFCASSGDSTEAFFGQGTRLTVV.

The sample holds a few counts of this clone. The rearrangement uses TRBV9 and TRBJ1-5; 8 bases map to TRBD1. The junction had 17 bases not matched to a gene; V was cut back by 0 bases and J by 6 bases. Per germline, CDR1 SGDLS and CDR2 YYNGEE. The CDR3 extends over 19 amino acids. The CDR3 sequence: CASSVVSLWDRLQSQPQHF. DNA for the CDR3: TGTGCCAGCAGCGTAGTAAGTTTGTGGGACAGGCTCCAAAGTCAGCCCCAGCATTTT.

The chain combines TRBV11-2 with TRBJ2-5, with TRBD1 as a possible D gene (7 bases). The V gene lost 3 bases and the J gene lost 9 bases, with 17 bases spanning the gap. CDR3 size: 14 residues. Germline V gene data show CDR1 as SGHAT and CDR2 as FQNNGV. The CDR3 nucleotides are TGTGCCAGCAGCTTGTTACAGGGGACGGGGGCCCAGTACTTC. Its translation is CASSLLQGTGAQYF.

J is TRBJ1-1 and V is TRBV4-2, with 11 bases aligning to TRBD1. The ends lost 5 bases at V and 5 bases at J; junction bases unmatched: 1. CDR1 and CDR2 from the germline V gene are LGHNA and YNFKEQ. The length of the CDR3 is 13 residues. Here the CDR3 reads CASSWDRGTEAFF. In DNA form, the CDR3 reads TGTGCCAGCAGCTGGGACAGGGGGACTGAAGCTTTCTTT.

This clone appeared many times. The J gene is TRBJ2-7, the V gene TRBV6-6; 8 bases are shared with TRBD2. The V gene end was trimmed by 4 bases and the J gene end by 3 bases; junction bases not matched to a gene: 8. Germline lookup yields CDR1 MNHNY and CDR2 SVGAGI (reference sequence). This CDR3 has 15 residues. CDR3 protein: CASSFSGSIDYEQYV. For the CDR3, the DNA is TGTGCCAGCAGTTTCAGCGGGAGTATAGACTACGAGCAGTACGTC.